A selection of T cell receptor beta chains follows, all from one sample in a study of blood T cell repertoires in COVID-19. Data came from immunoSEQ multiplex PCR; TCRdb stores just in-frame clones and leaves some out. The table includes roughly 200,000 clones, roughly 82% detected once. The sample consisted of PBMCs or T cells enriched from blood (not recorded which). The receptors derive from a woman in her twenties or thirties who had recovered from COVID-19. CDR3s include the opening cysteine and the closing phenylalanine or tryptophan. D genes are given only for firm matches. Clone size, where shown, is once, few, many, or a class for clones that have expanded.

d_call	clone_size	v_call	j_call	cdr3_aa	cdr3_nt
TRBD1	-	TRBV3-1/TRBV3-2	TRBJ1-2	CASRDTGAGGYTF	TGTGCCAGCAGGGATACAGGGGCCGGTGGCTACACCTTC
TRBD1	-	TRBV7-9	TRBJ1-1	CASSFDRVSTEAFF	TGTGCCAGCAGTTTTGACAGGGTGAGCACTGAAGCTTTCTTT
TRBD2	-	TRBV11-3	TRBJ2-7	CASSETSGSSYEQYF	TGTGCCAGCAGCGAGACTAGCGGGAGCTCCTACGAGCAGTACTTC
-	-	TRBV6-1	TRBJ2-2	CASSDLRGTTGELFF	TGTGCCAGCAGTGATCTCCGGGGGACTACCGGGGAGCTGTTTTTT
-	-	TRBV6-1	TRBJ1-5	CASSDGGRAVNQPQHF	TGTGCCAGCAGTGATGGGGGCCGAGCGGTCAATCAGCCCCAGCATTTT
-	once	TRBV5-1	TRBJ1-2	CASSLAGEDGYTF	TGCGCCAGCAGCTTGGCAGGGGAAGATGGCTACACCTTC
-	once	TRBV30	TRBJ2-3	CAWDTGSDTQYF	TGTGCCTGGGACACAGGGTCAGATACGCAGTATTTT
-	few	TRBV6-6	TRBJ2-5	CASSPGTVFQETQYF	TGTGCCAGCAGCCCCGGGACTGTTTTTCAAGAGACCCAGTACTTC
-	-	TRBV6-5	TRBJ2-5	CASREGLQETQYF	TGTGCCAGCAGGGAGGGGCTACAAGAGACCCAGTACTTC
TRBD1	-	TRBV5-4	TRBJ1-1	CASSLDRGPGAFF	TGTGCCAGCAGCTTGGACAGGGGGCCGGGAGCTTTCTTT
-	-	TRBV15	TRBJ2-1	CATSRIPEGRNEQFF	TGTGCCACCAGCAGAATCCCCGAGGGCCGGAATGAGCAGTTCTTC
TRBD2	-	TRBV2	TRBJ2-1	CASSAGLVWDEQFF	TGTGCCAGCTCCGCCGGACTAGTTTGGGATGAGCAGTTCTTC
TRBD2	-	TRBV4-1	TRBJ2-7	CASSQDDGTSGSSSYEQYF	TGCGCCAGCAGCCAAGATGACGGGACTAGCGGGAGTAGCTCCTACGAGCAGTACTTC
-	-	TRBV7-3	TRBJ2-5	CASSLDLIGTQYF	TGTGCCAGCAGCTTAGACTTGATAGGGACCCAGTACTTC
TRBD1	-	TRBV7-8	TRBJ2-7	CASSLRGPGEQYF	TGTGCCAGCAGCTTAAGGGGGCCGGGCGAGCAGTACTTC
-	-	TRBV30	TRBJ2-1	CAWSVGGNFNEQFF	TGTGCCTGGAGTGTCGGCGGGAACTTCAATGAGCAGTTCTTC
TRBD1	-	TRBV7-6	TRBJ1-1	CASSFRGTTGATEAFF	TGTGCCAGCAGCTTCCGAGGGACGACAGGGGCCACTGAAGCTTTCTTT
TRBD2	-	TRBV5-1	TRBJ2-1	CASSLREAKYNEQFF	TGCGCCAGCAGCTTACGGGAGGCCAAATACAATGAGCAGTTCTTC
-	few	TRBV9	TRBJ1-2	CASSVEGGLYGYTF	TGTGCCAGCAGCGTAGAGGGGGGGCTCTATGGCTACACCTTC
-	-	TRBV3-1/TRBV3-2	TRBJ1-2	CASSQDMRVSTF	TGTGCCAGCAGCCAAGATATGCGGGTATCGACCTTC
TRBD2	-	TRBV27	TRBJ2-2	CASSPLGGLAGVGNTGELFF	TGTGCCAGCAGTCCTCTAGGGGGACTAGCGGGGGTGGGGAACACCGGGGAGCTGTTTTTT
TRBD1	-	TRBV6-2/TRBV6-3	TRBJ1-2	CASSYVLGTAHHYGYTF	TGTGCCAGCAGTTACGTACTAGGGACAGCCCACCACTATGGCTACACCTTC
TRBD2	-	TRBV10-2	TRBJ2-7	CASSSRLAGEGYEQYF	TGCGCCAGCAGTTCGCGTCTAGCGGGAGAGGGGTACGAGCAGTACTTC
-	-	TRBV10-1	TRBJ2-1	CASNYPSSYNEQFF	TGCGCCAGCAACTACCCGAGCTCCTACAATGAGCAGTTCTTC
-	-	TRBV7-9	TRBJ1-2	CASSLVRGLDYGYTF	TGTGCCAGCAGCTTAGTCAGGGGTCTCGACTATGGCTACACCTTC
-	-	TRBV6-5	TRBJ2-7	CASRLGRGSLYEQYF	TGTGCCAGCAGACTAGGCCGGGGATCCCTCTACGAGCAGTACTTC
TRBD1	-	TRBV7-9	TRBJ2-7	CASSTPRDRDALNYEQYF	TGTGCCAGCAGCACCCCCCGGGACAGGGATGCCTTAAACTACGAGCAGTACTTC
TRBD2	-	TRBV28	TRBJ2-7	CASSRTGGSISYEQYF	TGTGCCAGCAGTCGGACGGGCGGGAGTATCTCCTACGAGCAGTACTTC
-	-	TRBV12-5	TRBJ1-2	CASGSSGYGYTF	TGTGCTAGTGGCTCTTCGGGGTATGGCTACACCTTC
TRBD1	-	TRBV28	TRBJ1-2	CASSFSTGSHGYTF	TGTGCCAGCAGTTTCTCGACAGGGTCCCATGGCTACACCTTC
TRBD1	-	TRBV5-1	TRBJ2-3	CASSLGQGSTDTQYF	TGCGCCAGCAGCTTGGGACAGGGTAGCACAGATACGCAGTATTTT
-	-	TRBV19	TRBJ1-1	CASSIDPTTGSTFGRDF	TGTGCCAGTAGTATAGATCCGACGACAGGATCCACCTTCGGCCGCGACTTT
-	-	TRBV19	TRBJ1-2	CASSTRTAPNYGYTF	TGTGCCAGTAGTACCAGGACAGCCCCTAACTATGGCTACACCTTC